Described below is a single T cell receptor beta chain sequence and its context. The CDR3 spans 19 residues. From germline, CDR1 is SGHAT and CDR2 FQDESV (reference sequence). With V trimmed by 3 bases and J by 0 bases, 8 bases remained unmatched. These data belong to a study of beta chain features in type 1 diabetes. Expressed TCRB transcripts were sequenced, since all the RNA that had been isolated was reverse transcribed. Generated by immunoSEQ multiplex PCR, the TCRdb table keeps only in-frame clones and is missing some. The table lists about 360,000 clones, roughly 12% of them singletons. The sample was naive CD4+ T cells from blood. This TCR derives from a man between 18 and 35 years old in good health. The V gene is TRBV11-1, the J gene TRBJ2-1; 13 bases line up with TRBD2. The DNA of the CDR3 is TGTGCCAGCAGCTTGCTCCCGGGACTAGCGGGAAGCTCCTACAATGAGCAGTTCTTC. This encodes CASSLLPGLAGSSYNEQFF.